The present TCR beta chain was sequenced within a study of regulatory T cells in long-lasting Graves disease. Overall study results and limits: Favored gene segments in persistent disease were TRBV28, TRBJ1-2 and TRBJ2-5. Newly diagnosed patients had higher TCR diversity than persistent Graves' patients did.

To make TCR beta libraries, researchers used iRepertoire HTBI primers and Arm-PCR of CDR3 regions. TCRdb reprocessed the multiplex PCR reads with MiXCR, giving one entry per CDR3 protein. The sample has some 240,000 distinct CDR3 sequences, roughly 19% seen once. The time point here: newly diagnosed GD, antithyroid drugs for less than 3 months. The TCR library was prepared using RNA isolated from PBMCs. With regard to this clonotype: Its target is unknown.

V gave up 10 bases and J gave up 4 bases, with 14 bases separating them. The CDR3 contains 13 residues. Germline assignment: CDR1 LNHDA and CDR2 SQIVND (reference sequence). These data were also filed under a second study, of T cells in Graves' hyperthyroidism and ophthalmopathy. That source adds: TCR CDR3 underwent first-round RT-PCR with the HTBI primer set.

The chain recombines TRBV19 with TRBJ1-5; D unclear. The clonotype was recovered from a woman aged 25 to 39 with Graves disease. Sequencing used peripheral blood mononuclear cells (PBMCs), obtained at new diagnosis, from a patient treated with antithyroid drugs. Here the CDR3 reads CANRAGENQPQHF. The DNA for the CDR3 is TGTGCCAACCGAGCTGGTGAAAATCAGCCCCAGCATTTT.